The next 27 T cell receptor beta chains were all read from a single sample in a study of cytomegalovirus exposure and HLA in healthy donors. PCR was performed using 60 Vbeta and 13 Jbeta primers. The assay was immunoSEQ multiplex PCR, and TCRdb's table has in-frame clones only and misses some. The table records around 150,000 clones, approximately 80% of them present only once. The sample comprised PBMCs. The source is a middle-aged woman in good health and CMV-seropositive.

This clone was observed a few times. The genes are TRBV28 and TRBJ1-1; D is ambiguous. With 10 bases removed from V and 8 bases from J, the gap between germline ends came to 14 bases. The germline V gene encodes CDR1 MDHEN and CDR2 SYDVKM. CDR3 length: 11 residues. DNA for the CDR3: TGTGCCACCCTGGGCTACTTAGAAGCTTTCTTT. Its protein is CATLGYLEAFF.

The V and J genes are TRBV28 and TRBJ2-2; 9 bases agree with TRBD1. Trimming removed 8 bases from V and 2 bases from J; junction bases left unmatched: 9. The CDR3 spans 16 residues. Germline loops: CDR1 MDHEN, CDR2 SYDVKM. The CDR3 region is CASLSRDRVNTGELFF. CDR3 coding DNA: TGTGCCAGCCTATCCCGGGACAGGGTTAACACCGGGGAGCTGTTTTTT. Combining the CDR3 with reference TRBV28 and TRBJ2-2 gives the whole variable domain DVKVTQSSRYLVKRTGEKVFLECVQDMDHENMFWYRQDPGLGLRLIYFSYDVKMKEKGDIPEGYSVSREKKERFSLILESASTNQTSMYLCASLSRDRVNTGELFFGEGSRLTVL.

The chain recombines TRBV11-2 with TRBJ2-4; TRBD1 agrees at 7 bases. The V and J ends lost 6 bases and 3 bases, in that order; junction bases with no gene match: 11. The CDR3 runs 16 residues. Germline V lookup: CDR1 SGHAT, CDR2 FQNNGV. CDR3 sequence (DNA): TGTGCCAGCAGAATGGACAGGTTGGCAGGCAAAAACATTCAGTACTTC. Amino acids: CASRMDRLAGKNIQYF.

The chain combines TRBV30 with TRBJ2-5, with TRBD1 matching 8 bases. This CDR3 has 14 amino acids. Looked up from germline, CDR1 is GTSNPN and CDR2 is SVGIG (reference sequence). V lost 7 bases to trimming and J lost 2 bases; unmatched junction nucleotides: 9. CDR3 nucleotide sequence: TGTGCCTCTGGCGCAGGGGGCTATCAAGAGACCCAGTACTTC. Its protein product is CASGAGGYQETQYF.

The chain carries TRBV5-1 and TRBJ1-2; D may be TRBD1 (6 bases). V shed 3 bases and J shed 7 bases, with 22 bases lying between them. The CDR3 loop spans 16 amino acids. Per the germline V gene, CDR1 is SGHRS and CDR2 is YFSETQ. The CDR3 region is CASSSAGERIFPGYTF. In DNA, the CDR3 is TGCGCCAGCAGCTCCGCAGGGGAAAGGATCTTTCCTGGCTACACCTTC.

This clone has a single count. The chain carries TRBV10-3 and TRBJ2-3; the D gene is possibly TRBD1 (5 bases). The length of the CDR3 is 13 residues. Germline values: CDR1 ENHRY, CDR2 SYGVKD. Trimming took 6 bases from V and 5 from J, leaving 12 bases between them. Written as DNA, the CDR3 is TGTGCCATCAGCGCCCCCAGGGAAGATACGCAGTATTTT. Its protein product is CAISAPREDTQYF.

The chain couples TRBV28 to TRBJ1-5; perhaps TRBD1 as D (6 bases). CDR1 MDHEN and CDR2 SYDVKM come from the germline V gene. V dropped 6 bases and J dropped 4 bases, with 10 bases sitting between them. CDR3 size: 13 residues. The CDR3 protein is CASSPTGNQPQHF. CDR3 bases: TGTGCCAGCAGCCCCACAGGGAATCAGCCCCAGCATTTT.

The J gene is TRBJ1-2, the V gene TRBV29-1; tentative D call: TRBD1 (6 bases). Germline CDR1 is SQVTM and CDR2 is ANQGSEA. Deletions cut 7 bases from V and 4 bases from J, with 10 bases between. The CDR3 length is 11 residues. This CDR3 reads CSDRDIYGYTF. CDR3 nucleotides: TGCAGCGATCGGGACATCTATGGCTACACCTTC.

Only one count was recorded for this clone. This sequence joins TRBV7-9 and TRBJ2-3; a weak D match, TRBD2 (5 bases). Germline values: CDR1 SEHNR, CDR2 FQNEAQ (reference sequence). With 4 bases removed from V and 6 bases from J, the gap between germline ends came to 11 bases. The CDR3 is 13 amino acids. The CDR3 sequence: CASSSPGWDTQYF. The CDR3 region has the DNA TGTGCCAGCAGCTCTCCGGGGTGGGATACGCAGTATTTT. Variable domain in full (rest from reference TRBV7-9 and TRBJ2-3): DTGVSQNPRHKITKRGQNVTFRCDPISEHNRLYWYRQTLGQGPEFLTYFQNEAQLEKSRLLSDRFSAERPKGSFSTLEIQRTEQGDSAMYLCASSSPGWDTQYFGPGTRLTVL.

The V call is TRBV7-6, the J call TRBJ2-3, with D perhaps TRBD2 (6 bases). Between the trimmed V and J ends, which lost 1 base and 2 bases, there was a span of 10 bases. The V gene's germline CDR1 is SGHVS and CDR2 FNYEAQ. The CDR3 runs 15 residues. The CDR3 protein is CASSLGAGPTDTQYF. CDR3 bases: TGTGCCAGCAGCTTAGGGGCGGGACCCACAGATACGCAGTATTTT.

The chain carries TRBV19 and TRBJ1-6; D is perhaps TRBD1 (5 bases). The CDR3 runs to 21 residues. V was pared by 5 bases and J by 1 base, with 27 bases between. Germline CDR1 and CDR2: LNHDA and SQIVND (reference sequence). DNA of the CDR3: TGTGCCAGTAGTCTAAGACCGCTCGCCGGGGGATCCGAGTCCTATAATTCACCCCTCCACTTT. Amino acids: CASSLRPLAGGSESYNSPLHF.

This sequence joins TRBV7-2 and TRBJ2-2, with D maybe TRBD2 (6 bases). The CDR3 is 15 residues long. CDR1 is SGHTA, CDR2 FQGNSA, per germline. The ends were cut back, 1 base at V and 5 bases at J, with 11 bases in the middle. CDR3 sequence: CASSLDGGRTGELFF. The CDR3, as DNA: TGTGCCAGCAGCTTAGACGGGGGTCGGACCGGGGAGCTGTTTTTT. Based on the CDR3 plus reference TRBV7-2 and TRBJ2-2, the full variable domain is GAGVSQSPSNKVTEKGKDVELRCDPISGHTALYWYRQSLGQGLEFLIYFQGNSAPDKSGLPSDRFSAERTGGSVSTLTIQRTQQEDSAVYLCASSLDGGRTGELFFGEGSRLTVL.

V is TRBV7-2 and J is TRBJ2-7; TRBD2 is a possible D gene (6 bases). Trimming removed 2 bases at V and 4 bases at J, with 9 bases between. The CDR3 loop spans 13 amino acids. CDR1 SGHTA and CDR2 FQGNSA come from the germline V gene. For the CDR3, the DNA is TGTGCCAGCAGCTTAACCGCGGGGTACGAGCAGTACTTC. Translated: CASSLTAGYEQYF. The full variable domain, rest sourced from reference TRBV7-2 and TRBJ2-7, is GAGVSQSPSNKVTEKGKDVELRCDPISGHTALYWYRQSLGQGLEFLIYFQGNSAPDKSGLPSDRFSAERTGGSVSTLTIQRTQQEDSAVYLCASSLTAGYEQYFGPGTRLTVT.

V is TRBV6-5 and J is TRBJ2-7; D ambiguous. V was cut by 2 bases and J by 4 bases, with 12 bases left in between. The germline V gene has CDR1 MNHEY and CDR2 SVGAGI. The CDR3 extends over 14 amino acids. The CDR3 is CASSYDSLVYEQYF. The CDR3 bases are TGTGCCAGCAGTTACGACTCCCTCGTTTACGAGCAGTACTTC.

J is TRBJ2-1 and V is TRBV2, with D tentatively TRBD2 (6 bases). Trimming removed 2 bases from V and 6 bases from J, with 11 bases in between. This CDR3 is 14 amino acids long. Germline-derived CDR1 and CDR2 are SNHLY and FYNNEI. The CDR3 protein is CASSERGRRNEQFF. In nucleotides, the CDR3 is TGTGCCAGCAGTGAAAGAGGGAGGCGCAATGAGCAGTTCTTC.

The J gene is TRBJ1-4, the V gene TRBV5-4; possible D gene TRBD1, 5 bases. This CDR3 contains 14 residues. CDR1 is SGHNT and CDR2 is YYREEE in the germline V gene (reference sequence). V was trimmed by 9 bases and J by 6 bases, leaving 18 bases between them. As DNA, the CDR3 is TGTGCCACCGCGACACAGAAAGGGGATGAAAAACTGTTTTTT. Translated: CATATQKGDEKLFF.

V usage is TRBV30 and J usage is TRBJ1-2, with 9 bases aligning to TRBD1. The V segment lost 3 bases and the J segment 8 bases; nucleotides outside the gene matches: 7. CDR1 GTSNPN and CDR2 SVGIG come from the germline V gene (reference sequence). This CDR3 is built from 13 residues. The CDR3 loop is CAWRDHRGQGYTF. In DNA form, the CDR3 reads TGTGCCTGGAGAGACCACAGGGGGCAAGGCTACACCTTC. Complete variable domain (other parts from reference TRBV30 and TRBJ1-2): SQTIHQWPATLVQPVGSPLSLECTVEGTSNPNLYWYRQAAGRGLQLLFYSVGIGQISSEVPQNLSASRPQDRQFILSSKKLLLSDSGFYLCAWRDHRGQGYTFGSGTRLTVV.

The chain recombines TRBV18 with TRBJ2-7; 9 bases are shared with TRBD1. Germline V gene sequence: CDR1 KGHSH, CDR2 LQKENI. The V gene end was trimmed by 4 bases and the J gene end by 4 bases; junction bases not matched to a gene: 5. The CDR3 totals 14 residues. The CDR3 reads CASSQTGGRYEQYF. CDR3 bases: TGTGCCAGCTCACAAACAGGGGGCAGGTACGAGCAGTACTTC.

J is TRBJ1-4 and V is TRBV5-4; TRBD1 agrees at 8 bases. The CDR3 contains 15 residues. The J segment lost 3 bases and the V segment lost 4 bases, leaving 5 bases of the junction unmatched. Germline V gene data show CDR1 as SGHNT and CDR2 as YYREEE (reference sequence). CDR3: CASSDAQGANEKLFF. The DNA of the CDR3 is TGTGCCAGCAGCGACGCACAGGGGGCTAATGAAAAACTGTTTTTT.

The chain is built from TRBV14 and TRBJ1-3; the match to TRBD1 covers 7 bases. CDR1 and CDR2 (germline): SGHDN, FVKESK. The CDR3 length is 19 residues. The V gene end was trimmed by 5 bases and the J gene end by 0 bases; junction bases not matched to a gene: 16. The CDR3 here is CASSSGTVLHQGSGNTIYF. The DNA for the CDR3 is TGTGCCAGCAGCAGTGGGACAGTGCTACATCAGGGCTCTGGAAACACCATATATTTT.

The chain carries TRBV2 and TRBJ2-1, with D uncertain. V lost 1 base and J lost 0, with 7 bases in between. CDR3 length: 15 amino acids. Germline assignment: CDR1 SNHLY and CDR2 FYNNEI. CDR3 nucleotides: TGTGCCAGCAGTGAAGGTACAATCTCCTACAATGAGCAGTTCTTC. Translating it yields CASSEGTISYNEQFF.

This clone was recorded once. V usage is TRBV7-2 and J usage is TRBJ2-1; D is ambiguous. Germline V gene lookup returns CDR1 SGHTA and CDR2 FQGNSA. CDR3 length: 15 amino acids. The V end was cut by 1 base, the J end by 4 bases, with 11 bases between. The CDR3 spells CASSLGHFLYNEQFF. The CDR3 DNA reads TGTGCCAGCAGCTTAGGTCACTTCTTATACAATGAGCAGTTCTTC.

This chain connects TRBV29-1 to TRBJ2-3; 7 bases fit TRBD1. Germline V CDR1 and CDR2: SQVTM, ANQGSEA. With 7 bases clipped from V and 0 bases from J, the junction kept 10 bases outside the gene matches. The CDR3 runs to 15 residues. CDR3 coding DNA: TGCAGCGCCCAAGCCAACAGGGGTAGCACAGATACGCAGTATTTT. As protein: CSAQANRGSTDTQYF.

The CDR3 sequence is CASSEFPGGDRGYTF. The CDR3, as DNA: TGTGCCAGCAGTGAATTCCCAGGGGGCGACAGGGGCTACACCTTC. V usage is TRBV6-1 and J usage is TRBJ1-2, with TRBD1 identical over 8 bases. CDR3 length: 15 residues. CDR1 and CDR2 from the germline V gene are MNHNS and SASEGT. J lost 8 bases, V lost 2 bases, and 10 bases had no gene match.

As to this clone: Germline is not matched at one junction end, which may reflect a read error. The rearrangement links TRBV7-8 to TRBJ1-1; 8 bases map to TRBD1. Looked up from germline, CDR1 is SGHVS and CDR2 is FQNEAQ. The CDR3 runs to 16 residues. As DNA, the CDR3 is TGTGCCAGCAGCTCCCTTCAGGGGGCGCTGAATACTGAAGCTTTCTTT. Protein product: CASSSLQGALNTEAFF.

The J gene is TRBJ2-7, the V gene TRBV6-8, with TRBD2 matching over 7 bases. The V segment lost 8 bases and the J segment 0 bases; nucleotides outside the gene matches: 7. The CDR3 sequence is 14 residues long. The germline CDR1 and CDR2 sequences are MNHGY and SAAAGT. CDR3 in amino acids: CASGGGLSSYEQYF. CDR3 DNA sequence: TGTGCCAGCGGGGGAGGGCTAAGCTCCTACGAGCAGTACTTC.

The rearrangement links TRBV20-1 to TRBJ1-2; no definite D call. The ends were cut back, 1 base at V and 4 bases at J, with 4 bases in the middle. Germline V gives CDR1 DFQATT, CDR2 SNEGSKA (reference sequence). The CDR3 extends over 11 amino acids. CDR3 sequence: CSARAGYGYTF. Written as DNA, the CDR3 is TGCAGTGCTAGAGCAGGCTATGGCTACACCTTC.